This T cell receptor beta chain comes out of a study of blood T cell repertoires in COVID-19. About the study: Sources were T cells, B-cell-depleted T cells, or PBMCs; the material itself was cDNA or gDNA.

This clone was seen a handful of times. Sequencing used immunoSEQ multiplex PCR; TCRdb keeps in-frame clones, though not all of them. The repertoire holds around 250,000 clones, 80% to 90% seen once, with about 3% in the top ten. CDR3 length equals 14 residues. V was pared by 7 bases and J by 3 bases, with 7 bases of the junction left unmatched. Germline V gives CDR1 SGHTA, CDR2 FQGNSA. Input material: peripheral blood. This clonotype originated in a woman aged 25 to 45 with active or convalescent COVID-19. V is TRBV7-2 and J is TRBJ1-1; 8 positions match TRBD1. CDR3 residues: CASTRQGRDTEAFF. The CDR3 nucleotides read TGTGCCAGCACCAGACAGGGGAGGGACACTGAAGCTTTCTTT.